The subject of this entry is one T cell receptor (beta chain). Its antigen is not identified. TCRdb keeps only in-frame clones here, not all; method: immunoSEQ multiplex PCR. Found here are roughly 58,000 clones, roughly 76% of them singletons; the top ten hold just over 4.5%. The sample comes from a study of T cells in localized non-small cell lung cancer. Study-wide results and limits: Turning up in adjacent lung were a median roughly 62 of the top 100 tumor clones.

V was cut by 5 bases and J by 5 bases, with 16 bases left in between. The germline V gene encodes CDR1 SGHTA and CDR2 FQGNSA. The CDR3 is 14 amino acids. This TCR came from a man aged 40 to 69 with stage II lung adenocarcinoma. The material sequenced was PBMCs, taken before any cancer treatment. V and J are TRBV7-2 and TRBJ2-7; possible D gene TRBD2, 6 bases. The CDR3 DNA is TGTGCCAGCAGCCTACCCGGGACTTCTCACGAGCAGTACTTC. Translating gives CASSLPGTSHEQYF. The full variable domain, in which reference TRBV7-2 and TRBJ2-7 provide the parts outside the CDR3, is GAGVSQSPSNKVTEKGKDVELRCDPISGHTALYWYRQSLGQGLEFLIYFQGNSAPDKSGLPSDRFSAERTGGSVSTLTIQRTQQEDSAVYLCASSLPGTSHEQYFGPGTRLTVT.